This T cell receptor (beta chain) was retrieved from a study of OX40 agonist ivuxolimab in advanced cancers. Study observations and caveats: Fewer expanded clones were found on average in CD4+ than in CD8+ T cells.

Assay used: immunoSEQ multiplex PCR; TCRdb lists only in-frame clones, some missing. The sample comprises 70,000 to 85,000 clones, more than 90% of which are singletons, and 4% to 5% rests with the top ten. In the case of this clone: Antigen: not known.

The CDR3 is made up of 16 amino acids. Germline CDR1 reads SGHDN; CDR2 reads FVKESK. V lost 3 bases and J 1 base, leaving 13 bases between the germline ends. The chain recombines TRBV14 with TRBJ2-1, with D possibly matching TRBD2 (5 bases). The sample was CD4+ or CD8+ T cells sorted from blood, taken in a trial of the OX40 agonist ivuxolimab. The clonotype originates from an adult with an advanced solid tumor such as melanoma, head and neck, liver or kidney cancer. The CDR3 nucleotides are TGTGCCAGCAGCCATTTTTTGGGAGAATCCTACAATGAGCAGTTCTTC. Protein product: CASSHFLGESYNEQFF.